Sequencing of this T cell receptor (beta chain) was carried out in a study of shared clonotypes between healthy human individuals. Overall study: A donor's plate count was three for CD4 naive and three for CD4 memory; CD8 naive had two and CD8 memory one. Study findings and constraints: Non-shared clonotypes displayed generation probabilities falling below those of clonotypes present in all four donors.

Germline V gene lookup returns CDR1 SGHAT and CDR2 FQNNGV. This CDR3 contains 15 residues. J was trimmed by 2 bases and V by 5 bases; bases with no gene match: 7. It was across several immunoSEQ plates that each subset's genomic DNA was evenly split. As processed by the authors: Filtering was not the same, since immunoSEQ gave junction-only sequences without quality scores. Here immunoSEQ multiplex PCR was the method, and the copy in TCRdb shows in-frame clones only, minus some. V, J and clone size are taken as reported in that table, and D and trimming were inferred from the DNA itself. The data contain roughly 1,800,000 clones, approximately 94% of them singletons. Positively selected for CCR7, the CD45RO-negative cells used as naive CD8 cells excluded terminally differentiated effector memory CD45RA+ cells. Turning to this clone: Its antigen remains unidentified.

Sample: naive CD8+ T cells sorted from blood. The sequence derives from a young man in good health. The chain uses TRBV11-2 and TRBJ2-7; TRBD2 matches at 9 bases. The CDR3 DNA reads TGTGCCAGCAGCGCGGGTAGCGGGGGAACCTACGAGCAGTACTTC. This encodes CASSAGSGGTYEQYF. Full variable domain (missing parts from reference TRBV11-2 and TRBJ2-7): EAGVAQSPRYKIIEKRQSVAFWCNPISGHATLYWYQQILGQGPKLLIQFQNNGVVDDSQLPKDRFSAERLKGVDSTLKIQPAKLEDSAVYLCASSAGSGGTYEQYFGPGTRLTVT.